This T cell receptor (beta chain) originates from a study of shared clonotypes between healthy human individuals. Sequencing was performed with immunoSEQ multiplex PCR; in TCRdb, only in-frame clones are kept and a portion is missing. Of some 480,000 clones listed, roughly 78% are singletons. The CDR3 sequence is 14 residues long. CDR1 is MNHEY, CDR2 SMNVEV, per germline (reference sequence). After removal of 6 bases from V and 4 bases from J, the junction contained 8 bases not matched to a gene. Sequenced material: PBMCs. The rearrangement joins TRBV27 to TRBJ2-5; TRBD2 agrees at 7 bases. The source of this sequence is a woman aged 35 to 49 in good health. Some clones in this sample may be carry-over from other donors' samples. The CDR3: CASRGLAVGETQYF. The CDR3 DNA is TGTGCCAGCAGGGGTCTAGCGGTGGGAGAGACCCAGTACTTC.